This TCR beta chain was documented in a study of breast tumors, draining lymph nodes, adjacent tissues. On this clonotype itself: Its antigen is currently unknown.

V dropped 4 bases and J dropped 7; count of bases not matched to a gene: 11. The CDR3 is 15 residues long. Germline V gene data show CDR1 as SEHNR and CDR2 as FQNEAQ (reference sequence). General study points: Luminal-like breast cancer showed significantly higher tumor–nontumor repertoire similarity than basal-like. Compared with lymph nodes, tumors were less diverse; compared with nontumor tissue, more. The data were judged consistent with most tumor T cells coming from lymph node and expanding in tumor.

One entry per CDR3 protein, called by TCRdb with MiXCR from the multiplex PCR reads. The profile shows around 22,000 distinct CDR3 sequences, under 75% of them singletons. The chain has TRBV7-9 and TRBJ2-7; 9 positions match TRBD2. The sequence was collected from a female donor with breast cancer. Some clones in this sample may be carry-over from other donors' samples. The sample consisted of tumor-adjacent breast tissue. CDR3: CASSSSGGRVEEQYF. The CDR3 DNA is TGTGCCAGCAGCTCCTCCGGCGGGAGGGTGGAGGAGCAGTACTTC. The variable domain in full, completed from reference TRBV7-9 and TRBJ2-7, reads DTGVSQNPRHKITKRGQNVTFRCDPISEHNRLYWYRQTLGQGPEFLTYFQNEAQLEKSRLLSDRFSAERPKGSFSTLEIQRTEQGDSAMYLCASSSSGGRVEEQYFGPGTRLTVT.